Here is one T cell receptor beta chain with its context. The antigen is undetermined. The data were obtained in a study of shared clonotypes between healthy human individuals. Study results and caveats: Researchers found naive subsets generally carried larger estimated richness than memory subsets.

CDR1 is KGHSH, CDR2 LQKENI, per germline. Trimming removed 6 bases at V and 4 bases at J, with 18 bases between. CDR3 length equals 15 residues. Clones were sequenced by immunoSEQ multiplex PCR, and TCRdb holds only the in-frame ones, with some missing. The table lists 1.4 million to 1.5 million clones, roughly 95% of them singletons. This chain joins TRBV18 and TRBJ1-2, with D possibly matching TRBD1 (6 bases). The TCR sequence derives from a man between 25 and 39 years old in good health. Sequencing used naive CD4+ T cells sorted from blood. The subset: CD45RA+ positively selected. The CDR3 DNA follows: TGTGCCAGCTCCGGGACAATCATGGATGGCTATGGCTACACCTTC. It translates to CASSGTIMDGYGYTF.